Given below is one T cell receptor delta chain in context. By how much of the sample it makes up, this clone is large (0.1 to 1%). Its antigen remains undetermined. No much larger clone is present one base from it, and per-base qualities are unavailable. This same CDR3 is encoded by further DNA sequences in the sample. The source of the sample is a study of gamma-delta T cells after stem cell transplantation (dated by TCRdb to 2016 to 2018). The CDR3 goes from the cysteine to the phenylalanine over 16 residues. Only the CDR3 DNA is retained, 48 bases long and in frame from the first base. The CDR1 and CDR2 encoded by the germline V gene are GEAIGNYY and EKD. V is pared back by 2 bases and J by 1 base, with 16 bases lying between the germline termini. Library preparation used RT-PCR. TCRdb records Illumina MiSeq as the sequencer. TCRdb called clones anew from the public reads via CATT; matching DNA rows were later pooled. The sample table lists fewer than 2,500 delta-chain clones, 1% to 1.3% of them with a count of one. The ten largest clones take up around 27% of the sample.

This chain is built from TRDV2 and TRDJ1; the D gene remains uncertain. This sequence originates from a human donor. It is not recorded whose cells these are; they may come from a transplant donor. The sample taken for sequencing was gamma-delta T cells. The CDR3 loop reads CACDRLPRGSTDKLIF. The DNA is as follows: TGTGCCTGTGACAGGCTACCTCGTGGTTCCACCGATAAACTCATCTTT.